A single T cell receptor (beta chain) is shown here with its context. The antigen is unknown. This specimen comes from a study of cytomegalovirus exposure and HLA in healthy donors. General observations from the study: According to an earlier analysis, most TCR beta V segments yielded productive rearrangements about 90% or about 30% of the time.

The PCR ran on 60 Vbeta and 13 Jbeta primers. TCRdb keeps only in-frame clones here, not all; method: immunoSEQ multiplex PCR. This table has 100,000 to 150,000 clones, approximately 78% appearing once. This CDR3 region has 18 residues. The germline gives CDR1 SGHRS, CDR2 YFSETQ. The ends lost 5 bases at V and 0 bases at J; junction bases unmatched: 12. This TCR was recovered from a man in his thirties or forties in good health and CMV-seropositive. V gene TRBV5-1 combines with J gene TRBJ2-1; 9 bases fit TRBD2. Sequenced sample: PBMCs. CDR3 sequence (DNA): TGCGCCAGCAGTTTTGGAAATAGCGGGAGAAGCTCCTACAATGAGCAGTTCTTC. This sequence encodes CASSFGNSGRSSYNEQFF.